The rows below give T cell receptor beta chains drawn from one sample of a study of Graves' ophthalmopathy and Graves' hyperthyroidism. TCRdb reanalysed the multiplex PCR reads using MiXCR and keeps one entry per CDR3 protein. The repertoire includes 450,000 to 600,000 distinct CDR3 sequences, roughly 40% of them detected once, and 3.5% to 4.5% sits in the top ten. The sample consisted of peripheral blood or thyroid tissue (not recorded which). The receptors shown here come from an adult man with Graves' hyperthyroidism. Each CDR3 is given with its conserved first and last residue. The D gene is left open where the match is weak. The size of a clone is reported for some rows only, either as once, few or many, or as a class for expanded clones.

j_call clone_size v_call d_call cdr3_aa cdr3_nt
TRBJ1-1 - TRBV25-1 - CASSLYMTGLNTEAFF TGTGCCAGCAGTTTATACATGACAGGACTGAACACTGAAGCTTTCTTT
TRBJ2-5 many TRBV6-5 - CASSYARQETQYF TGTGCCAGCAGTTACGCTCGACAAGAGACCCAGTACTTC
TRBJ2-5 many TRBV13 TRBD2 CASSLFTSEETQYF TGTGCCAGCAGCTTATTCACTAGCGAAGAGACCCAGTACTTC
TRBJ1-1 many TRBV6-5 - CASWGAQNTEAFF TGTGCCAGCTGGGGGGCCCAGAACACTGAAGCTTTCTTT
TRBJ2-7 many TRBV12-3/TRBV12-4 TRBD2 CASSSGGGTSYEQYF TGTGCCAGCAGTTCGGGCGGGGGGACGTCCTACGAGCAGTACTTC
TRBJ1-1 - TRBV7-8 - CASNLRGGGSMNTEAFF TGTGCCAGCAACCTTCGCGGGGGTGGAAGTATGAACACTGAAGCTTTCTTT
TRBJ1-1 - TRBV11-2 - CASSNRDDTEAFF TGTGCCAGCAGTAACAGGGACGACACTGAAGCTTTCTTT
TRBJ2-7 - TRBV24-1 - CATGDSGKVLGEQYF TGTGCCACCGGTGATTCTGGCAAGGTGCTCGGGGAGCAGTACTTC
TRBJ1-5 many TRBV6-5 - CASSYSDSQPQHF TGTGCCAGCAGTTACTCGGACAGTCAGCCCCAGCATTTT
TRBJ1-2 - TRBV7-9 - CASSLQGEGYTF TGTGCCAGCAGTTTACAGGGAGAAGGCTACACCTTC
TRBJ2-1 - TRBV7-3 - CASSFGSNNEQFF TGTGCCAGCAGCTTCGGGAGTAACAATGAGCAGTTCTTC
TRBJ1-1 many TRBV12-3/TRBV12-4 - CASSLLVRGNTEAFF TGTGCCAGCAGTCTACTAGTGAGGGGGAACACTGAAGCTTTCTTT
TRBJ2-7 many TRBV9 TRBD2 CASSVALAGGYEQYF TGTGCCAGCAGCGTAGCCCTAGCGGGAGGCTACGAGCAGTACTTC
TRBJ2-7 - TRBV10-3 TRBD2 CASSPGLADHNEQYF TGTGCCAGCTCACCAGGTCTAGCGGATCACAATGAGCAGTACTTC
TRBJ1-6 many TRBV12-3/TRBV12-4 - CASSPNNSPLHF TGTGCCAGCAGTCCGAACAATTCACCCCTCCACTTT
TRBJ1-6 many TRBV6-1 - CASRNGVDNSPLHF TGTGCCAGCAGGAACGGGGTTGACAATTCACCCCTCCACTTT
TRBJ2-7 many TRBV5-1 TRBD1 CASASGQAYEQYF TGCGCCAGCGCCTCGGGACAGGCCTACGAGCAGTACTTC
TRBJ1-1 - TRBV7-9 - CASSLRHPDTEAFF TGTGCCAGCAGCTTACGGCACCCAGACACTGAAGCTTTCTTT
TRBJ2-6 once TRBV3-1 - CASSPGISGANVLAF TGTGCCAGCAGCCCAGGGATTTCTGGGGCCAACGTCCTGGCTTTC
TRBJ1-1 few TRBV6-5 - CASSAEGMNTEAFF TGTGCCAGCAGTGCGGAGGGTATGAACACTGAAGCTTTCTTT
TRBJ2-3 - TRBV7-9 - CASSQGPLRGRAITDTQYF TGCGCCAGCAGCCAAGGGCCGTTGCGGGGCCGCGCCATCACAGATACGCAGTATTTT
TRBJ2-7 many TRBV7-2 TRBD2 CASSYSAGGKYEQYF TGTGCCAGCAGCTACTCAGCGGGAGGTAAATACGAGCAGTACTTC
TRBJ2-7 many TRBV29-1 - CSGGDYEQYF TGCAGCGGAGGGGACTACGAGCAGTACTTC
TRBJ2-5 many TRBV9 - CASSVAVQGGETQYF TGTGCCAGCAGCGTAGCTGTGCAGGGCGGAGAGACCCAGTACTTC
TRBJ2-7 many TRBV7-2 TRBD2 CASSLLAGGSEQYF TGTGCCAGCAGCTTACTAGCGGGGGGATCCGAGCAGTACTTC
TRBJ1-4 - TRBV4-1 - CANSQPDLATNEKLFF TGCGCCAACAGCCAACCGGACCTTGCAACTAATGAAAAACTGTTTTTT
TRBJ2-1 - TRBV6-4 TRBD1 CASSDSRTGFDEQFF TGTGCCAGCAGTGACTCCAGGACAGGGTTCGATGAGCAGTTCTTC
TRBJ2-7 few TRBV6-5 - CASREDTYEQYF TGTGCCAGCAGGGAGGACACCTACGAGCAGTACTTC
TRBJ1-1 - TRBV7-6 TRBD1 CASSLASGGTEAFF TGTGCCAGCAGCTTAGCTTCAGGGGGAACTGAAGCTTTCTTT
TRBJ2-7 many TRBV7-9 TRBD1 CASSLQTGGISYEQYF TGTGCCAGCAGCTTGCAAACAGGGGGCATATCCTACGAGCAGTACTTC
TRBJ1-5 once TRBV24-1 - CATSARGVKNQPQHF TGTGCCACCAGTGCAAGGGGGGTCAAAAATCAGCCCCAGCATTTT
TRBJ1-1 - TRBV2 TRBD1 CASSVRQGMTEAFF TGTGCCAGCAGCGTACGACAGGGGATGACTGAAGCTTTCTTT
TRBJ2-3 once TRBV10-3 TRBD2 CAISGTGGGTDTQYF TGTGCCATCAGCGGGACGGGGGGGGGCACAGATACGCAGTATTTT
TRBJ1-1 - TRBV2 - CASSINGVMNTEAFF TGTGCCAGCAGTATTAACGGGGTTATGAACACTGAAGCTTTCTTT
TRBJ2-3 few TRBV7-2 TRBD2 CATQAGGSTDTQYF TGTGCCACACAAGCGGGAGGGAGCACAGATACGCAGTATTTT
TRBJ1-1 - TRBV4-2 - CASSQDLLWGAFF TGTGCCAGCAGCCAAGACCTTCTATGGGGAGCTTTCTTT
TRBJ2-7 many TRBV2 TRBD1 CASLDTGGMTYEQYF TGTGCCAGCCTTGATACAGGGGGGATGACCTACGAGCAGTACTTC